This T cell receptor beta chain is from a study of blood T cell repertoires in COVID-19 (dated by TCRdb to about 2020). As for the study more broadly: Samples from collaborators originated in the United States, Italy and Spain and spanned both the acute and convalescent phases of COVID-19. The prospective study material was composed of cDNA or gDNA derived from T cells, B-cell-depleted T cells, or PBMCs. Deeply sampled blood TCRbeta repertoires from subjects exposed to, actively infected with, or recovered from COVID-19 were included in the dataset. The repertoires were made available in a free public database intended to serve as a resource for research on the immune response to SARS-CoV-2. Samples were obtained from the ongoing ImmuneRACE study (first 160 participants) and from over a thousand subjects provided by 6 global collaborators. The sample metadata nearly always contained a de-identified subject ID, COVID-19 status, age in years and sex. Where HLA class I and class II types were available, the types were taken from metadata supplied by the sample provider, not from assay-based typing.

The immunoSEQ Assay, a bias-controlled multiplex PCR, was used to amplify TCRbeta CDR3 regions from genomic DNA. The study's own analysis went as follows. Nucleated cell counts per sample were estimated from amplification of reference gene primers within the assay. To quantify the absolute abundance of each unique TCRbeta CDR3 rearrangement, sequence reads were collapsed and filtered. For each sample, productive Simpson clonality was calculated as the square root of Simpson's diversity index across productive rearrangements. TCRdb took over this immuneACCESS table, retaining in-frame rearrangements with V and J assigned. Such tables are incomplete; in checked studies, under half of the missing clones stem from an unresolved V gene, and the remainder is unexplained. The V and J calls and the clone size are those of that table, but D and trimming were determined from the DNA. The sample table contains a few hundred thousand clones; only one count was recorded for 82% of them. The top ten clones comprise less than 3.5% of the sample.

The collaborating institutions used their own protocols to collect whole blood in K2EDTA tubes. Collaborator samples were shipped for TCRbeta analysis as frozen whole blood, isolated PBMCs, or DNA extracted from either sample type. The germline V gene sets CDR1 to SGHAT and CDR2 to FQNNGV. V is clipped by 3 bases and J by 6 bases, and the sequence between their germline boundaries is 9 bases long. From the cysteine up to the phenylalanine, the CDR3 has a length of 13 residues. Here the CDR3 DNA is all that survives: 39 bases in frame from base 1. The study at large found these results: How much clinical and demographic metadata was included differed by source and by participant, and the metadata was provided uncurated.

Notes on this clone: This clone's antigen is unknown. No much larger clonotype is one base removed from it; base qualities were not supplied.

In this chain, TRBV11-2 is recombined with TRBJ1-5, with a tentative D gene TRBD1 over 6 matching bases. Source material: peripheral blood. The source is a woman aged 18-35 years with acute or convalescent COVID-19. The DNA reads TGTGCCAGCAGCTTCGACAGGACTCAGCCCCAGCATTTT. It translates as CASSFDRTQPQHF.